The 19 T cell receptor beta chains presented below share a single source sample, sequenced in a study of shared clonotypes between healthy human individuals. This table comes from immunoSEQ multiplex PCR, and its TCRdb copy is limited to in-frame clones, with some not included. This sample carries 1,500,000 or so clones, roughly 96% of them seen once, and the ten largest clones take over 1%. The sequenced material came from naive CD4+ T cells sorted from blood. Subset meaning: CD45RA+ positively selected. These TCRs come from a man aged 25 to 40 in good health.

This clone was detected a few times. The rearrangement joins TRBV2 to TRBJ1-2, with D perhaps TRBD1 (6 bases). Germline V CDR1 and CDR2: SNHLY, FYNNEI. The CDR3 runs to 14 residues. Trimming took off 1 base at V and 8 bases at J, with 14 bases between the two ends. As DNA, the CDR3 is TGTGCCAGCAGTGAAGGCCCCGAGGGGGAGGGCTACACCTTC. Its protein product is CASSEGPEGEGYTF.

The rearrangement joins TRBV6-1 to TRBJ1-5; D gene ambiguous. Looked up from germline, CDR1 is MNHNS and CDR2 is SASEGT. Trimming left V 6 bases short and J 2 bases short, with 11 bases between. The CDR3 covers 14 residues. The CDR3 spells CASRWDAGNQPQHF. CDR3 sequence (DNA): TGTGCCAGCAGATGGGATGCGGGCAATCAGCCCCAGCATTTT.

Of note for this clone: Mismatch with germline at one junction end may stem from a read error. V is TRBV28 and J is TRBJ2-4; D is unclear. Germline lookup yields CDR1 MDHEN and CDR2 SYDVKM. CDR3 length equals 15 residues. The CDR3 DNA reads TGTGCCAGCGGTTTCGTAGGAGTGGACAAAAACATTCAGTACTTC. Encoded protein: CASGFVGVDKNIQYF.

The chain carries TRBV10-3 and TRBJ2-3; 7 bases line up with TRBD2. This CDR3 contains 15 residues. The V gene end was trimmed by 8 bases and the J gene end by 5 bases; junction bases not matched to a gene: 13. In germline, CDR1 is ENHRY, CDR2 SYGVKD. CDR3 sequence reads: CAIAFGLVGVDTQYF. The CDR3, as DNA: TGTGCCATCGCCTTCGGACTAGTAGGAGTAGATACGCAGTATTTT.

This chain links TRBV5-1 with TRBJ2-5, with a tentative D call TRBD1 (7 bases). Trimming cost V 0 bases and J 2 bases, with 14 bases left between them. Germline V CDR1 and CDR2: SGHRS, YFSETQ. The CDR3 runs to 16 residues. The CDR3 protein is CASSLEGRGRQETQYF. CDR3 nucleotides: TGCGCCAGCAGCTTGGAGGGCAGGGGGAGGCAAGAGACCCAGTACTTC.

The chain employs TRBV5-1 and TRBJ2-5, with 7 bases that match TRBD1. V lost 4 bases to trimming and J lost 5 bases; unmatched junction nucleotides: 11. CDR3 length: 15 residues. In germline, CDR1 is SGHRS, CDR2 YFSETQ. In DNA form, the CDR3 reads TGCGCCAGCAGCATCACGGCAGGGACAGCGGAGACCCAGTACTTC. Its protein product is CASSITAGTAETQYF.

The gene calls are TRBV19 and TRBJ1-1, with D uncertain. The CDR3 loop spans 15 amino acids. CDR1 is LNHDA and CDR2 is SQIVND in the germline V gene (reference sequence). The V end lost 5 bases, the J end lost 1 base, and 14 bases lay between the germline ends. CDR3 sequence: CASSLRGGPNTEAFF. The CDR3 nucleotides are TGTGCCAGTAGTCTCCGGGGAGGGCCGAACACTGAAGCTTTCTTT.

The rearrangement joins TRBV7-3 to TRBJ2-5; maybe TRBD1 (6 bases). The length of the CDR3 is 12 residues. The V gene's germline CDR1 is SGHTA and CDR2 FQGTGA. The V end lost 5 bases, the J end lost 7 bases, and 11 bases lay between the germline ends. CDR3 in amino acids: CASSQGYGTQYF. CDR3 nucleotides: TGTGCCAGCAGCCAGGGGTACGGGACCCAGTACTTC.

This chain links TRBV28 with TRBJ1-1; no reliable D call. Per germline, CDR1 MDHEN and CDR2 SYDVKM. The V end lost 2 bases, the J end lost 1 base, and 8 bases lay between the germline ends. CDR3 length: 14 amino acids. CDR3 bases: TGTGCCAGCAGTTTAAGGCCGGGGAACACTGAAGCTTTCTTT. Amino acid sequence: CASSLRPGNTEAFF. Variable domain in full (rest from reference TRBV28 and TRBJ1-1): DVKVTQSSRYLVKRTGEKVFLECVQDMDHENMFWYRQDPGLGLRLIYFSYDVKMKEKGDIPEGYSVSREKKERFSLILESASTNQTSMYLCASSLRPGNTEAFFGQGTRLTVV.

V and J are TRBV14 and TRBJ1-5; a weak D match, TRBD1 (6 bases). V dropped 4 bases and J dropped 0 bases, with 7 bases sitting between them. Looked up from germline, CDR1 is SGHDN and CDR2 is FVKESK. This CDR3 spans 14 amino acids. The CDR3 bases are TGTGCCAGCAGCCCACAGGGTAGCAATCAGCCCCAGCATTTT. Protein: CASSPQGSNQPQHF.

This clone occurred once. The V call is TRBV5-1, the J call TRBJ2-7, with D maybe TRBD1 (6 bases). V lost 2 bases and J 1 base, leaving 16 bases between the germline ends. The CDR3 is 16 amino acids. Germline values: CDR1 SGHRS, CDR2 YFSETQ. The CDR3 loop is CASSFEQGGSSYEQYF. Here the CDR3 DNA reads TGCGCCAGCAGCTTCGAACAGGGTGGTTCGTCCTACGAGCAGTACTTC.

The chain links TRBV11-3 to TRBJ1-5; no reliable D call. The V and J ends lost 0 bases and 2 bases respectively, with 17 bases between them. The CDR3 has 18 amino acids. Per germline, CDR1 SGHNT and CDR2 YENEEA. CDR3 sequence reads: CASSLDYRSARRNQPQHF. CDR3 DNA: TGTGCCAGCAGCTTAGATTATCGATCGGCTCGTCGCAATCAGCCCCAGCATTTT.

V is TRBV19 and J is TRBJ2-1; 7 nucleotides agree with TRBD2. CDR3 length equals 15 residues. From germline, CDR1 is LNHDA and CDR2 SQIVND (reference sequence). The trim removed 4 bases at V and 6 bases at J, leaving 9 bases unmatched. CDR3 sequence: CASSKQAGRVNEQFF. The DNA of the CDR3 is TGTGCCAGTAGTAAGCAAGCGGGACGGGTCAATGAGCAGTTCTTC.

Of note for this clone: One end of the junction varies from germline; a read error may be responsible. The chain couples TRBV7-2 to TRBJ2-1; unclear D gene. The CDR3 consists of 15 residues. Germline V CDR1 and CDR2: SGHTA, FQGNSA. Written as DNA, the CDR3 is TGTGCCAGCAGCTCCGAGCCTCTTATCTACAATGAGCAGCTCTTC. Its protein is CASSSEPLIYNEQLF.

This sequence joins TRBV5-1 and TRBJ2-2, with D possibly TRBD2 on 5 matching bases. V lost 7 bases to trimming and J lost 0 bases, with 10 bases between them. CDR1 and CDR2 from the germline V gene are SGHRS and YFSETQ. CDR3 size: 14 residues. As DNA, the CDR3 is TGCGCCAGCCTCCTAGCCCCGAACACCGGGGAGCTGTTTTTT. It translates to CASLLAPNTGELFF. The variable domain in full, with the rest retrieved from reference TRBV5-1 and TRBJ2-2, is KAGVTQTPRYLIKTRGQQVTLSCSPISGHRSVSWYQQTPGQGLQFLFEYFSETQRNKGNFPGRFSGRQFSNSRSEMNVSTLELGDSALYLCASLLAPNTGELFFGEGSRLTVL.

This clone turned up a few times. The V gene is TRBV10-3, the J gene TRBJ1-1; D is possibly TRBD1 (5 bases). The CDR3 loop spans 15 amino acids. CDR1 is ENHRY, CDR2 SYGVKD, per germline. The V end was cut by 2 bases, the J end by 1 base, with 11 bases between. This CDR3 is CAISETGPWNTEAFF. For the CDR3, the DNA is TGTGCCATCAGTGAGACAGGACCTTGGAACACTGAAGCTTTCTTT.

This clone was seen once. The CDR3 loop reads CASSGRRSSYEQYF. The CDR3, as DNA: TGTGCCAGCAGTGGCAGGAGAAGCTCCTACGAGCAGTACTTC. This sequence joins TRBV6-1 and TRBJ2-7; D not certain. The V and J ends lost 4 bases and 0 bases respectively, with 10 bases between them. CDR3 size: 14 residues. The germline gives CDR1 MNHNS, CDR2 SASEGT.

The rearrangement joins TRBV28 to TRBJ2-6; D is uncertain. The V end was cut by 8 bases, the J end by 1 base, with 15 bases between. The CDR3 runs to 16 residues. Germline V gene data show CDR1 as MDHEN and CDR2 as SYDVKM. The CDR3 reads CASVPHSWSGANVLTF. The CDR3, as DNA: TGTGCCAGCGTGCCACATTCATGGTCTGGGGCCAACGTCCTGACTTTC.

V usage is TRBV29-1 and J usage is TRBJ2-3; possibly TRBD2 for D (5 bases). Trimming cost V 1 base and J 0 bases, with 5 bases left between them. From germline, CDR1 is SQVTM and CDR2 ANQGSEA. The CDR3 has 13 amino acids. DNA of the CDR3: TGCAGCGTTGAAGGGACTAGCACAGATACGCAGTATTTT. Encoded protein: CSVEGTSTDTQYF.